The clone carrying this T cell receptor beta chain was found once. In germline, CDR1 is LGHNA, CDR2 YNFKEQ. CDR3 length: 16 residues. Trimming cost V 3 bases and J 6 bases; bases outside gene matches: 10. No patient received treatment before thyroid surgery. TCRdb reassembled clones from the PCR reads with MiXCR. This sample has 24,000 or so clones, with about an eighth found just once. This entry comes from a study of metastatic and nonmetastatic thyroid tumors. The chain is built from TRBV4-2 and TRBJ1-5, with TRBD1 matching 8 bases. The sequence came from a female donor with papillary thyroid cancer or a benign thyroid nodule (not recorded which). Some clones in this sample may be carry-over from other donors' samples. Sequenced: blood. The CDR3 DNA sequence: TGTGCCAGCAGCCACGATATGACAGGGGATGTTCAGCCCCAGCATTTT. Translation: CASSHDMTGDVQPQHF.